This T cell receptor beta chain was profiled in a study of cytomegalovirus exposure and HLA in healthy donors. Germline lookup yields CDR1 MNHNS and CDR2 SASEGT. V was clipped by 0 bases and J by 1 base, with 10 bases between them. The CDR3 is 16 amino acids. The PCR employed 60 Vbeta primers together with 13 Jbeta primers. The method was immunoSEQ multiplex PCR; TCRdb's version includes in-frame clones alone and lacks a portion of them. The sample shows over 110,000 clones, 75% to 85% of them seen only once. Sequenced sample: PBMCs. The receptor's source is a middle-aged woman in good health and CMV-seropositive. The chain recombines TRBV6-1 with TRBJ1-3, with D tentatively TRBD1 (6 bases). The CDR3 DNA sequence: TGTGCCAGCAGTGAAGCCAAAGACAGGTCTGGAAACACCATATATTTT. The encoded protein is CASSEAKDRSGNTIYF.